What follows are 21 T cell receptor beta chains derived from one specimen sequenced in a study of blood T cell repertoires in COVID-19. Some clones are missing from TCRdb's copy, which holds only in-frame ones; the method was immunoSEQ multiplex PCR. The data hold about 120,000 clones, with 87% observed a single time. The sequencing input was peripheral blood. The receptors here all came from a human donor in a cohort sampled during active COVID-19.

V and J are TRBV5-1 and TRBJ2-7, with 9 nucleotides matching TRBD2. The CDR3 spans 15 residues. Looked up from germline, CDR1 is SGHRS and CDR2 is YFSETQ. The V segment lost 0 bases and the J segment 2 bases; nucleotides outside the gene matches: 3. CDR3 amino acids: CASSLGSGRTYEQYF. The DNA for the CDR3 is TGCGCCAGCAGCTTGGGTAGCGGGAGAACCTACGAGCAGTACTTC.

The gene calls are TRBV7-8 and TRBJ1-6; no definite D call. Germline assignment: CDR1 SGHVS and CDR2 FQNEAQ. CDR3 length equals 15 residues. The V gene lost 6 bases and the J gene lost 9 bases, with 18 bases spanning the gap. This chain's CDR3 is CASRGVAAGGSPLHF. For the CDR3, the DNA is TGTGCCAGCAGGGGAGTCGCGGCCGGAGGTTCACCCCTCCACTTT.

V is TRBV6-5 and J is TRBJ1-6; D remains unclear. The CDR3 runs to 15 residues. The V end was cut by 6 bases, the J end by 2 bases, with 11 bases between. Germline loops: CDR1 MNHEY, CDR2 SVGAGI. CDR3 protein: CASSLVRPYNSPLHF. For the CDR3, the DNA is TGTGCCAGCAGCCTAGTTCGGCCCTATAATTCACCCCTCCACTTT.

This rearrangement joins TRBV18 to TRBJ1-5; 7 bases map to TRBD1. The CDR3 is 15 residues long. Germline loops: CDR1 KGHSH, CDR2 LQKENI. J gave up 5 bases and V 6 bases, and 10 bases lay outside the gene matches. The DNA for the CDR3 is TGTGCCAGCTCGATCTCTGGGACAGCGGATCAGCCCCAGCATTTT. Amino acid sequence: CASSISGTADQPQHF.

The chain has TRBV27 and TRBJ1-1; no definite D call. V lost 6 bases, J lost 0 bases, and 11 bases lay in between. The CDR3 consists of 14 residues. The germline V gene has CDR1 MNHEY and CDR2 SMNVEV (reference sequence). The CDR3 nucleotides are TGTGCCAGCAGCACATCTAGGATGAACACTGAAGCTTTCTTT. Translated, it gives CASSTSRMNTEAFF.

CDR3 nucleotides: TGTGCCAGCAGCTTAGAGCGGGGGCCTCGCGAGCAGTACTTC. Encoded protein: CASSLERGPREQYF. This chain connects TRBV11-3 to TRBJ2-7; possibly TRBD2 for D (7 bases). Germline-derived CDR1 and CDR2 are SGHNT and YENEEA. V was pared by 0 bases and J by 6 bases, with 12 bases between. This CDR3 contains 14 residues.

This clone was seen only once. V gene TRBV18 combines with J gene TRBJ1-1; the match to TRBD1 covers 8 bases. The length of the CDR3 is 13 residues. The germline V gene has CDR1 KGHSH and CDR2 LQKENI. With V trimmed by 9 bases and J by 3 bases, 6 bases remained unmatched. The CDR3 sequence is CASTGGGDTEAFF. Written as DNA, the CDR3 is TGTGCCAGTACAGGGGGGGGTGACACTGAAGCTTTCTTT.

This clone was observed a handful of times. Other nucleotide sequences in the sample specify the same CDR3. The V and J genes are TRBV4-1 and TRBJ1-2, with 7 nucleotides matching TRBD1. The V gene end was trimmed by 3 bases and the J gene end by 4 bases; junction bases not matched to a gene: 5. CDR1 MGHRA and CDR2 YSYEKL come from the germline V gene. The CDR3 length is 14 residues. In DNA form, the CDR3 reads TGCGCCAGCAGCCAGAACAGGGGACTCTATGGCTACACCTTC. Residues: CASSQNRGLYGYTF.

The rearrangement links TRBV14 to TRBJ1-3, with TRBD1 as a possible D gene (5 bases). Trimming pared 5 bases from V and 2 bases from J, leaving 19 bases between. The CDR3 length is 17 residues. CDR1 SGHDN and CDR2 FVKESK come from the germline V gene. The CDR3 bases are TGTGCCAGCAGCGCCGTTCACGGGGGATACCCTGGAAACACCATATATTTT. Protein product: CASSAVHGGYPGNTIYF.

The CDR3 reads CASSERSGISTDTQYF. In DNA form, the CDR3 reads TGTGCCAGCAGTGAACGTAGCGGGATCAGCACAGATACGCAGTATTTT. This chain joins TRBV2 and TRBJ2-3, with 8 nucleotides matching TRBD2. This CDR3 is 16 amino acids long. The junction had 4 bases not matched to a gene; V was cut back by 2 bases and J by 0 bases. CDR1 is SNHLY, CDR2 FYNNEI, per germline.

The genes are TRBV4-1 and TRBJ1-2, with 7 bases matching TRBD1. Germline assignment: CDR1 MGHRA and CDR2 YSYEKL. J gave up 4 bases and V 3 bases, and 8 bases lay outside the gene matches. The CDR3 runs to 15 residues. The CDR3 loop reads CASSQSTGTSYGYTF. The CDR3 region has the DNA TGCGCCAGCAGCCAGTCGACAGGGACCTCCTATGGCTACACCTTC.

V is TRBV15 and J is TRBJ1-2; D unclear. The CDR3 is 15 residues long. V lost 0 bases and J 4 bases, leaving 12 bases between the germline ends. The germline V gene encodes CDR1 LNHNV and CDR2 YYDKDF (reference sequence). The CDR3 DNA follows: TGTGCCACCAGCAGAGATAACAAGGCAGGCTATGGCTACACCTTC. It specifies CATSRDNKAGYGYTF.

The V gene is TRBV15, the J gene TRBJ2-3; possibly TRBD2 for D (6 bases). Germline V gene lookup returns CDR1 LNHNV and CDR2 YYDKDF (reference sequence). The CDR3 totals 11 residues. V lost 1 base to trimming and J lost 12 bases, with 8 bases between them. CDR3 loop: CATSRVGTQYF. The CDR3 nucleotides read TGTGCCACCAGCAGAGTGGGGACTCAGTATTTT.

This sequence joins TRBV7-2 and TRBJ1-3, with a weak D call TRBD1 (5 bases). Germline-derived CDR1 and CDR2 are SGHTA and FQGNSA. The CDR3 spans 15 residues. Trimming removed 5 bases from V and 5 bases from J, with 16 bases in between. CDR3 nucleotides: TGTGCCAGCAGCCGCCAGGGAGGGATTCGAAACACCATATATTTT. Protein product: CASSRQGGIRNTIYF. The variable domain in full, with the rest retrieved from reference TRBV7-2 and TRBJ1-3, is GAGVSQSPSNKVTEKGKDVELRCDPISGHTALYWYRQSLGQGLEFLIYFQGNSAPDKSGLPSDRFSAERTGGSVSTLTIQRTQQEDSAVYLCASSRQGGIRNTIYFGEGSWLTVV.

This chain connects TRBV6-1 to TRBJ1-3; D is unclear. V was cut by 1 base and J by 8 bases, with 12 bases left in between. The CDR3 contains 14 residues. Germline V gene lookup returns CDR1 MNHNS and CDR2 SASEGT. CDR3 protein: CASSEGASSDTIYF. CDR3 DNA: TGTGCCAGCAGTGAAGGGGCCAGTTCAGACACCATATATTTT.

The chain is built from TRBV18 and TRBJ1-1, with D possibly being TRBD1 (6 bases). V was cut by 1 base and J by 5 bases, with 14 bases left in between. Per germline, CDR1 KGHSH and CDR2 LQKENI. This CDR3 contains 15 residues. DNA of the CDR3: TGTGCCAGCTCACCACGCGGGGGGCGCGAGACTGAAGCTTTCTTT. This gives the protein CASSPRGGRETEAFF.

The chain links TRBV27 to TRBJ2-2, with 7 bases fitting TRBD1. The CDR3 has 13 residues. From germline, CDR1 is MNHEY and CDR2 SMNVEV (reference sequence). V shed 7 bases and J 8 bases; nucleotides not matched to a gene: 7. Written as DNA, the CDR3 is TGTGCCAGCACCACGCCGGGACAGGGGGAGCTGTTTTTT. It codes for CASTTPGQGELFF.

The CDR3 DNA is TGTGCCAGCACAAGAGGCGGGCCGAACTATGGCTACACCTTC. Its translation is CASTRGGPNYGYTF. The chain uses TRBV6-5 and TRBJ1-2, with D unresolved. Trimming took 7 bases from V and 2 from J, leaving 14 bases between them. Per the germline V gene, CDR1 is MNHEY and CDR2 is SVGAGI. There are 14 residues in the CDR3.

V usage is TRBV14 and J usage is TRBJ2-3; no reliable D call. Germline V gene sequence: CDR1 SGHDN, CDR2 FVKESK. Trimming cost V 0 bases and J 2 bases, with 9 bases left between them. The CDR3 runs to 15 residues. CDR3 nucleotides: TGTGCCAGCAGCCAAGATCGGTGGGCCACAGATACGCAGTATTTT. This codes for CASSQDRWATDTQYF.

This clone appeared a single time. V usage is TRBV2 and J usage is TRBJ2-1; 7 positions agree with TRBD1. With V trimmed by 7 bases and J by 3 bases, 6 bases remained unmatched. Germline V gene sequence: CDR1 SNHLY, CDR2 FYNNEI. This CDR3 has 14 amino acids. CDR3 residues: CASTRQGNYNEQFF. For the CDR3, the DNA is TGTGCCAGCACACGACAGGGAAACTACAATGAGCAGTTCTTC. The full variable domain, completed using reference TRBV2 and TRBJ2-1, is EPEVTQTPSHQVTQMGQEVILRCVPISNHLYFYWYRQILGQKVEFLVSFYNNEISEKSEIFDDQFSVERPDGSNFTLKIRSTKLEDSAMYFCASTRQGNYNEQFFGPGTRLTVL.

The CDR3 DNA sequence: TGTGCCAGCAGTATCCCCATGGGAGGGGACACCGGGGAGCTGTTTTTT. Amino acids: CASSIPMGGDTGELFF. V gene TRBV28 combines with J gene TRBJ2-2; 7 bases line up with TRBD2. Germline CDR1 is MDHEN and CDR2 is SYDVKM. V trimming: 5 bases; J trimming: 3 bases; junction bases outside the gene matches: 9. The CDR3 is 16 amino acids.